This TCR beta chain was sequenced for a study of blood T cell repertoires in COVID-19. The overall study: Samples of COVID-19 (acute and convalescent) were obtained from the United States, Italy and Spain. From T cells, B-cell-depleted T cells, or PBMCs came the material, which was cDNA or gDNA.

Authors' analysis steps: For nucleated cells, counts were estimated from reference gene primer amplification. Only in-frame clones appear in the TCRdb table, and some are missing; sequencing was by immunoSEQ multiplex PCR. V and J calls and clone size are given by that table; D and trimming were obtained from the DNA. The sample lists around 94,000 clones; more than 80% were seen once. This CDR3 spans 19 amino acids. Looked up from germline, CDR1 is LGHNA and CDR2 is YSLEER. V lost 4 bases to trimming and J lost 0 bases; unmatched junction nucleotides: 14. What was sequenced was peripheral blood. The source of this sequence is a human donor in a cohort sampled during active COVID-19. This rearrangement joins TRBV4-3 to TRBJ1-4; 7 positions agree with TRBD1. The CDR3 DNA reads TGCGCCAGCAGCCGTGACCTGCGGGACAGCATTGCAACTAATGAAAAACTGTTTTTT. Amino acids: CASSRDLRDSIATNEKLFF.